This TCR beta chain was identified in a study of CD8+ T cells in alopecia areata. This clone was counted only a few times. The study team obtained lesional scalp punch biopsies and peripheral blood from alopecia areata patients. PBMC-derived CD4+ and CD8+ T cells were sorted. In each case, RNA was isolated and then reverse transcribed into cDNA as the sequencing template. Some clones are missing from TCRdb's copy, which holds only in-frame ones; the method was immunoSEQ multiplex PCR. The sample lists around 160,000 clones; approximately 50% were seen once. The TCR comes from a human donor with alopecia areata. The sequenced sample consisted of CD4+ T cells sorted from blood.

In DNA, the CDR3 is TGCAGCGTTGTAAAGGACAACAGCGGAGATACGCAGTATTTT. It yields the protein CSVVKDNSGDTQYF. This chain uses TRBV29-1 with TRBJ2-3; D may be TRBD1 or TRBD2 (5 bases each). CDR1 and CDR2 (germline): SQVTM, ANQGSEA. This CDR3 is 14 amino acids long. The V end was cut by 4 bases, the J end by 5 bases, with 16 bases between.